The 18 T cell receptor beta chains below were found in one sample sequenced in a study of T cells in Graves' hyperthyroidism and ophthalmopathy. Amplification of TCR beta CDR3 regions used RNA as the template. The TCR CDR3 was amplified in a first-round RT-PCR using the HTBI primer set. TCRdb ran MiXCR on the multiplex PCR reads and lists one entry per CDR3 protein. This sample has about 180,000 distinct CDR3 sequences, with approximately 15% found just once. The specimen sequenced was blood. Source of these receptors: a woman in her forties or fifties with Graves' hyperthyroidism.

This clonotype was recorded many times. CDR3 nucleotides: TGTGCCAGCAGTGAACTAACAGGGGGGCTGAACACTGAAGCTTTCTTT. This encodes CASSELTGGLNTEAFF. V gene TRBV25-1 combines with J gene TRBJ1-1; 8 bases line up with TRBD1. Germline CDR1 MGHDK, CDR2 SYGVNS. The CDR3 covers 16 residues. V shed 2 bases, J shed 0 bases, and the junction held 5 bases outside the gene matches.

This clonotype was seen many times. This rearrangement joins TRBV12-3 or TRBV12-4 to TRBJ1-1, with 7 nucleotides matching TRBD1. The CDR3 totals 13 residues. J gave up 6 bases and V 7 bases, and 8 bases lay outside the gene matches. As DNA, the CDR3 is TGTGCCAGCACCAGGACAGGTACCCCTGAAGCTTTCTTT. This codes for CASTRTGTPEAFF.

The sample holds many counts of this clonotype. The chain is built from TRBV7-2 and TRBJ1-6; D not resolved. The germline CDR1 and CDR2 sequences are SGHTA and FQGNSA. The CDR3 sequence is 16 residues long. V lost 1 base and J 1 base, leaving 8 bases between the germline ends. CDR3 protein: CASSLVPGSYNSPLHF. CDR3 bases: TGTGCCAGCAGCTTAGTTCCGGGGTCCTATAATTCACCCCTCCACTTT.

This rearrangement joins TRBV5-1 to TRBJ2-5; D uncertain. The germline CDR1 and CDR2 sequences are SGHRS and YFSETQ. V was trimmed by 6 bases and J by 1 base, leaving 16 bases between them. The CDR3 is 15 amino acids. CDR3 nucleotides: TGCGCCAGCAACTCAATCGGTCGGGTCCAAGAGACCCAGTACTTC. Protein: CASNSIGRVQETQYF. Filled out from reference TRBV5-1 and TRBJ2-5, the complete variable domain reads KAGVTQTPRYLIKTRGQQVTLSCSPISGHRSVSWYQQTPGQGLQFLFEYFSETQRNKGNFPGRFSGRQFSNSRSEMNVSTLELGDSALYLCASNSIGRVQETQYFGPGTRLLVL.

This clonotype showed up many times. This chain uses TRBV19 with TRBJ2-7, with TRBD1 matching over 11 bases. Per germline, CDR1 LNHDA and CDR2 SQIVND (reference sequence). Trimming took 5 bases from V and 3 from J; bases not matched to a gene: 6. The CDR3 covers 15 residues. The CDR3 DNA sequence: TGTGCCAGTAGTCTTTCGGACAGGGGGCACTACGAGCAGTACTTC. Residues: CASSLSDRGHYEQYF. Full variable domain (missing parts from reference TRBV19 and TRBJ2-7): DGGITQSPKYLFRKEGQNVTLSCEQNLNHDAMYWYRQDPGQGLRLIYYSQIVNDFQKGDIAEGYSVSREKKESFPLTVTSAQKNPTAFYLCASSLSDRGHYEQYFGPGTRLTVT.

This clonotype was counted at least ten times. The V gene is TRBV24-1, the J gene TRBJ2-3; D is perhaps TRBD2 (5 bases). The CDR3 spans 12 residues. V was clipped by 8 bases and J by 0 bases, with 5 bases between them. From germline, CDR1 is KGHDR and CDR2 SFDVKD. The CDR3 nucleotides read TGTGCCACCACTAGCAGCACAGATACGCAGTATTTT. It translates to CATTSSTDTQYF.

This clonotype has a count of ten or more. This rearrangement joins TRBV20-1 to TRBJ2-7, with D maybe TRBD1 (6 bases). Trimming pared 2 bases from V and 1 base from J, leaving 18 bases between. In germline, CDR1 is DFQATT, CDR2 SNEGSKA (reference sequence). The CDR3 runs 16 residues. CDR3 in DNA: TGCAGTGCTAGAAACTCGGGACACCACAGTTCCTACGAGCAGTACTTC. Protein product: CSARNSGHHSSYEQYF.

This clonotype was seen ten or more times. CDR3: CASSSPRQGLNQPQHF. CDR3 sequence (DNA): TGTGCCAGCAGTTCCCCCCGACAGGGGCTCAATCAGCCCCAGCATTTT. The V and J genes are TRBV6-2 or TRBV6-3 and TRBJ1-5, with 8 bases that match TRBD1. V trimming: 4 bases; J trimming: 3 bases; junction bases outside the gene matches: 8. Germline CDR1 and CDR2: MNHEY and SVGEGT. The CDR3 consists of 16 residues.

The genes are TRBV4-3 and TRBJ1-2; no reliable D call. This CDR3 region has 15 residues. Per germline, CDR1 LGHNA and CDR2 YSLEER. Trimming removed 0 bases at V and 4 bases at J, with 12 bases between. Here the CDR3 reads CASSQDRERIYGYTF. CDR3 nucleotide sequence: TGCGCCAGCAGCCAAGATAGGGAACGGATCTATGGCTACACCTTC.

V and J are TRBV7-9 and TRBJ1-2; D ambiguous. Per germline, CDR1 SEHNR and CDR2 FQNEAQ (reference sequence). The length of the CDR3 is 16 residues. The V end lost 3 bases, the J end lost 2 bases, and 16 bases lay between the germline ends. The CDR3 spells CASSFKVIGPNYGYTF. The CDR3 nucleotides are TGTGCCAGCAGCTTTAAAGTCATCGGACCGAACTATGGCTACACCTTC.

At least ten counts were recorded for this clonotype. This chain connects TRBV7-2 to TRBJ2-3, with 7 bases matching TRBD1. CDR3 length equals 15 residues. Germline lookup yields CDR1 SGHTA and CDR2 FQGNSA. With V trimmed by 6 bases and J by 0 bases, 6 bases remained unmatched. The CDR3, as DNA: TGTGCCAGCAGAGCTGGGACAGTTAGCACAGATACGCAGTATTTT. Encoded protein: CASRAGTVSTDTQYF.

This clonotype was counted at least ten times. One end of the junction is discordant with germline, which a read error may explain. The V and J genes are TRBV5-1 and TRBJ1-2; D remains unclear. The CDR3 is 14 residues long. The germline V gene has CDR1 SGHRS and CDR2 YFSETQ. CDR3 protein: CASRLAVANYGYTF. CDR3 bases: TGCGCCAGCAGATTGGCAGTAGCTAACTATGGCTACACCTTC.

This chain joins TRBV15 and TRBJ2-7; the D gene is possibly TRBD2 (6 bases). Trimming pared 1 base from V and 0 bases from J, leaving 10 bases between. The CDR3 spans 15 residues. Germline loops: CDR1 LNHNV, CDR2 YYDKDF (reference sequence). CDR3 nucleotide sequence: TGTGCCACCAGCAGAGGGGGGGAGGCCTCCTACGAGCAGTACTTC. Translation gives CATSRGGEASYEQYF.

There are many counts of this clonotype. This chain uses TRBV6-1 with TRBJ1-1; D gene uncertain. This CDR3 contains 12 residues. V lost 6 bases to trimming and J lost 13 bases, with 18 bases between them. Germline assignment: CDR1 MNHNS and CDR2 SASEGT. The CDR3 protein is CASSVLELEGFF. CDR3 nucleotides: TGTGCCAGCAGCGTCCTCGAGCTAGAGGGTTTCTTT.

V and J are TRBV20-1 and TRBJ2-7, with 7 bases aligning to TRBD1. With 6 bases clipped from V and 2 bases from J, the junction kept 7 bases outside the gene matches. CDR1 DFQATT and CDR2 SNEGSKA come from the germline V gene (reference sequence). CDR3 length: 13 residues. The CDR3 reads CSATGQTTYEQYF. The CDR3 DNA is TGCAGTGCCACGGGACAGACTACCTACGAGCAGTACTTC.

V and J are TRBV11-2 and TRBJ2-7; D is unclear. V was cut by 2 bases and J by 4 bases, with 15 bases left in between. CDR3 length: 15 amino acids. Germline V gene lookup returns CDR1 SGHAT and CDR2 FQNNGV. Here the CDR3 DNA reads TGTGCCAGCAGCTTACCGTCGCGGTCTATTTACGAGCAGTACTTC. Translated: CASSLPSRSIYEQYF. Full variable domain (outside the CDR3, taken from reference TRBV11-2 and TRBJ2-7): EAGVAQSPRYKIIEKRQSVAFWCNPISGHATLYWYQQILGQGPKLLIQFQNNGVVDDSQLPKDRFSAERLKGVDSTLKIQPAKLEDSAVYLCASSLPSRSIYEQYFGPGTRLTVT.

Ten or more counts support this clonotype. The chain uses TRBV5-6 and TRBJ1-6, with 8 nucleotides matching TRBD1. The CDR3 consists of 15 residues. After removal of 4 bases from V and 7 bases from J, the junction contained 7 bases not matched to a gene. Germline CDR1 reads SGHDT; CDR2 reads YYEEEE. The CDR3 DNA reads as TGTGCCAGCAGCCCGATCGGACAGGGAAATTCACCCCTCCACTTT. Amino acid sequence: CASSPIGQGNSPLHF.

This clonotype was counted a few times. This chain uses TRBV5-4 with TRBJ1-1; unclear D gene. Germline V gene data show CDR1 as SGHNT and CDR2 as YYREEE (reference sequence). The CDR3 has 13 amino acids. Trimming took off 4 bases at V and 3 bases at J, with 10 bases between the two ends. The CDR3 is CASSPIADTEAFF. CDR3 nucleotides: TGTGCCAGCAGCCCCATCGCGGACACTGAAGCTTTCTTT.